Described below is a single T cell receptor beta chain sequence and its context. This entry comes from a study of T cell responses to AZD1222 COVID-19 vaccine. Here immunoSEQ multiplex PCR was the method, and the copy in TCRdb shows in-frame clones only, minus some. This sample carries around 140,000 clones, about nine tenths of them seen once, and the ten largest clones take approximately 1.6%. From germline, CDR1 is SGHTS and CDR2 YDEGEE. Trimming removed 4 bases at V and 13 bases at J, with 18 bases between. This CDR3 contains 14 residues. The sequenced sample was peripheral blood, obtained 28 days after the second AZD1222 dose. The J gene is TRBJ1-6, the V gene TRBV5-8; no firm D call. The sequence came from an adult who received the AZD1222 COVID-19 vaccine. CDR3 in amino acids: CASSPDFSLRPLHF. DNA for the CDR3: TGTGCCAGCAGCCCCGACTTTTCCCTGCGGCCCCTCCACTTT.